The entry below gives a single T cell receptor (beta chain) sequence along with its context. This entry comes from a study of cytomegalovirus exposure and HLA in healthy donors. Germline V gene lookup returns CDR1 SQVTM and CDR2 ANQGSEA. Trimming took 6 bases from V and 10 from J; bases not matched to a gene: 9. The CDR3 sequence is 14 residues long. The PCR had 60 Vbeta and 13 Jbeta primers. The method was immunoSEQ multiplex PCR; TCRdb's version includes in-frame clones alone and lacks a portion of them. The repertoire consists of 150,000 or so clones, with over 75% occurring once and the leading ten covering about 0.66%.

The V call is TRBV29-1, the J call TRBJ2-1; TRBD2 agrees at 13 bases. Source material: PBMCs. The origin of this receptor is a male donor in good health and CMV-seronegative. The CDR3 loop is CSVLWTSGRREQFF. In nucleotides, the CDR3 is TGCAGCGTCCTCTGGACTAGCGGGAGAAGGGAGCAGTTCTTC.